The next 17 T cell receptor beta chains were all read from a single sample in a study of response to subunit inactivated influenza vaccine. TCRdb re-called the RT-PCR reads with MiXCR, one entry per CDR3 protein. Among 530,000 or so distinct CDR3 sequences listed, about 10% were seen once. The sample in question was PBMCs from blood, obtained on the day of vaccination. The receptor set was obtained from a man aged 50 to 59 who received an inactivated influenza vaccine.

The rearrangement uses TRBV11-2 and TRBJ2-1; D unclear. The CDR3 loop spans 16 amino acids. Looked up from germline, CDR1 is SGHAT and CDR2 is FQNNGV. V was pared by 5 bases and J by 5 bases, with 19 bases between. The CDR3 loop reads CASSRSQFRPDNEQFF. CDR3 in DNA: TGTGCCAGCAGCCGGTCACAGTTCAGGCCGGACAATGAGCAGTTCTTC.

There are a few counts of this clonotype. Here the CDR3 reads CAISRTGDSGELFF. In DNA form, the CDR3 reads TGTGCCATCTCGAGGACAGGGGATTCCGGGGAGCTGTTTTTT. The chain couples TRBV10-3 to TRBJ2-2; 9 nucleotides match TRBD1. V lost 8 bases to trimming and J lost 6 bases; unmatched junction nucleotides: 7. This CDR3 region has 14 residues. Per germline, CDR1 ENHRY and CDR2 SYGVKD.

This clonotype was counted a few times. This sequence joins TRBV27 and TRBJ2-1; TRBD2 agrees at 10 bases. CDR3 length equals 16 residues. V lost 6 bases and J lost 5; bases outside the gene matches: 10. Germline V gene lookup returns CDR1 MNHEY and CDR2 SMNVEV (reference sequence). CDR3: CASSQYLAGVNNEQFF. The CDR3 DNA reads as TGTGCCAGCAGCCAATATCTAGCGGGAGTTAACAATGAGCAGTTCTTC.

The chain uses TRBV20-1 and TRBJ1-4; possibly TRBD1 for D (6 bases). Per the germline V gene, CDR1 is DFQATT and CDR2 is SNEGSKA (reference sequence). V shed 6 bases and J shed 4 bases, with 9 bases lying between them. The CDR3 consists of 12 residues. CDR3 coding DNA: TGCAGTGCAAAACAGGGTAATGAAAAACTGTTTTTT. Amino acid sequence: CSAKQGNEKLFF.

The chain combines TRBV7-9 with TRBJ2-1; D is undetermined. The CDR3 has 14 amino acids. Germline V gene data show CDR1 as SEHNR and CDR2 as FQNEAQ (reference sequence). The ends were cut back, 5 bases at V and 5 bases at J, with 13 bases in the middle. The CDR3 loop reads CASSARSTDNEQFF. CDR3 DNA sequence: TGTGCCAGCAGCGCCCGGTCAACGGACAATGAGCAGTTCTTC.

This clonotype has more than one count but fewer than ten. The chain combines TRBV14 with TRBJ2-2; D uncertain. Germline loops: CDR1 SGHDN, CDR2 FVKESK. V lost 9 bases and J 7 bases, leaving 6 bases between the germline ends. The CDR3 is made up of 10 amino acids. CDR3: CARIDGELFF. DNA of the CDR3: TGTGCCAGGATTGACGGGGAGCTGTTTTTT.

The V call is TRBV4-1, the J call TRBJ2-7; D call uncertain. V was trimmed by 1 base and J by 2 bases, leaving 12 bases between them. In germline, CDR1 is MGHRA, CDR2 YSYEKL. This CDR3 region has 15 residues. This CDR3 reads CASSQGFGRAYEQYF. As DNA, the CDR3 is TGCGCCAGCAGCCAAGGTTTCGGCAGAGCCTACGAGCAGTACTTC.

This clonotype was seen many times. The V gene is TRBV12-3 or TRBV12-4, the J gene TRBJ2-1; D not resolved. The V end lost 2 bases, the J end lost 8 bases, and 16 bases lay between the germline ends. The CDR3 loop spans 15 amino acids. CDR3 DNA sequence: TGTGCCAGCAGTTTAATGGGTTGGGCTGGGGATGAGCAGTTCTTC. It yields the protein CASSLMGWAGDEQFF.

In this sample, this clonotype turned up many times. The CDR3 loop reads CAWSGPLIGGSPLHF. DNA for the CDR3: TGTGCCTGGAGTGGGCCACTTATAGGAGGTTCACCCCTCCACTTT. The V call is TRBV30, the J call TRBJ1-6; D is unclear. This CDR3 has 15 residues. Between the trimmed V and J ends, which lost 1 base and 9 bases, there was a span of 16 bases. The V gene's germline CDR1 is GTSNPN and CDR2 SVGIG (reference sequence).

This clonotype was seen many times. The chain carries TRBV29-1 and TRBJ2-1; the D is unclear. This CDR3 comprises 11 residues. Germline lookup yields CDR1 SQVTM and CDR2 ANQGSEA. V was shortened by 7 bases and J by 6 bases, with 10 bases between the two germline ends. CDR3 coding DNA: TGCAGCGACTGGGTAGGCAATGAGCAGTTCTTC. Its translation is CSDWVGNEQFF.

The rearrangement uses TRBV9 and TRBJ1-1; possibly TRBD1 for D (6 bases). The CDR3 runs to 14 residues. Per the germline V gene, CDR1 is SGDLS and CDR2 is YYNGEE. Trimming shortened V by 4 bases and J by 5 bases, and 15 bases separated the two germline ends. This CDR3 reads CASSPGQRGTEAFF. DNA of the CDR3: TGTGCCAGCAGCCCCGGACAGCGGGGGACTGAAGCTTTCTTT.

This sequence joins TRBV5-4 and TRBJ2-3, with D hard to call. Germline V gene data show CDR1 as SGHNT and CDR2 as YYREEE (reference sequence). The V end lost 2 bases, the J end lost 0 bases, and 10 bases lay between the germline ends. The CDR3 contains 15 residues. The CDR3 sequence: CASSFRQASTDTQYF. In DNA, the CDR3 is TGTGCCAGCAGCTTTCGACAAGCTAGCACAGATACGCAGTATTTT.

The J gene is TRBJ1-6, the V gene TRBV7-2; 8 positions agree with TRBD1. Germline CDR1 and CDR2: SGHTA and FQGNSA. Losses at the gene ends were 5 bases for V and 8 bases for J; bases not matched to a gene: 5. The CDR3 sequence is 14 residues long. DNA of the CDR3: TGTGCCAGCAGCCCCGGACAGGGTTATTCACCCCTCCACTTT. It yields the protein CASSPGQGYSPLHF.

The chain has TRBV18 and TRBJ2-1, with D maybe TRBD1 (5 bases). Germline V gene sequence: CDR1 KGHSH, CDR2 LQKENI. V was clipped by 4 bases and J by 3 bases, with 10 bases between them. The CDR3 has 14 residues. The chain's CDR3 is CASSLPTVYNEQFF. CDR3 sequence (DNA): TGTGCCAGCTCACTACCGACAGTCTACAATGAGCAGTTCTTC. Combining the CDR3 with reference TRBV18 and TRBJ2-1 gives the whole variable domain NAGVMQNPRHLVRRRGQEARLRCSPMKGHSHVYWYRQLPEEGLKFMVYLQKENIIDESGMPKERFSAEFPKEGPSILRIQQVVRGDSAAYFCASSLPTVYNEQFFGPGTRLTVL.

The table lists this clonotype with a few counts. V and J are TRBV4-3 and TRBJ2-1, with TRBD2 matching over 12 bases. Germline V gene data show CDR1 as LGHNA and CDR2 as YSLEER. The ends lost 0 bases at V and 6 bases at J; junction bases unmatched: 3. CDR3 length: 16 amino acids. The CDR3 reads CASSQERGLAGNEQFF. The CDR3 nucleotides are TGCGCCAGCAGCCAAGAAAGGGGACTAGCGGGCAATGAGCAGTTCTTC.

This clonotype was picked up a small number of times. The rearrangement links TRBV12-3 or TRBV12-4 to TRBJ2-7; 14 positions match TRBD2. The CDR3 extends over 16 amino acids. V lost 5 bases to trimming and J lost 3 bases; unmatched junction nucleotides: 6. CDR3 protein: CASSPGTSGSFYEQYF. In nucleotides, the CDR3 is TGTGCCAGCAGTCCAGGGACTAGCGGGAGTTTCTACGAGCAGTACTTC.

The chain couples TRBV9 to TRBJ2-1; 9 bases line up with TRBD2. J gave up 6 bases and V 4 bases, and 14 bases lay outside the gene matches. This CDR3 is 17 amino acids long. Germline V gives CDR1 SGDLS, CDR2 YYNGEE. This chain's CDR3 is CASSRGEREVFLNEQFF. CDR3 nucleotides: TGTGCCAGCAGCCGGGGGGAGCGGGAGGTGTTTCTCAATGAGCAGTTCTTC.